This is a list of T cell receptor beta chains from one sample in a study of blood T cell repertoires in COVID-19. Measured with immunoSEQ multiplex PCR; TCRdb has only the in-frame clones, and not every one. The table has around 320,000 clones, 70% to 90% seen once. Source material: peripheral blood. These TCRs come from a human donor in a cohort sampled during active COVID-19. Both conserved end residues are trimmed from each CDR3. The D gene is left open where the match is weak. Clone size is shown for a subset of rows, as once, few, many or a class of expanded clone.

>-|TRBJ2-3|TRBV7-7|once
ASSFGGDGDTQY
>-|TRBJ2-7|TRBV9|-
ASSASHRGQYYEQY
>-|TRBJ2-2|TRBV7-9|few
ASSPTGTGELF
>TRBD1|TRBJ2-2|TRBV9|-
ASSQPGQGPGELF
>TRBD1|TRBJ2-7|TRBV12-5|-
ASTTWDRGIYEQY
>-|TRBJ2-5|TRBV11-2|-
ASSLDIGRETQY
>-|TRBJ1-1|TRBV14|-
ASSQGRWTVRGEAF
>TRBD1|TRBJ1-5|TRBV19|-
ASSHRDRGHQPQH
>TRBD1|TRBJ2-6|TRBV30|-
AWDRDSGANVLT
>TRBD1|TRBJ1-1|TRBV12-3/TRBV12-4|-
ASSTDRASAF
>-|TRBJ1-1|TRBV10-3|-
ASGGGITEAF
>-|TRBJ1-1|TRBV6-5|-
ASSYSREGDTEAF
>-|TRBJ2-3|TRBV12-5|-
ASGFVLGRDLGGGTDTQY
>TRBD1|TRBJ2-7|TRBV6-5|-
ASRRQGPTYEQY
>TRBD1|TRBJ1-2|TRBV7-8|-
ASSFNRGIYGYT
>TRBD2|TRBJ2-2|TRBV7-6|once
ASSSRAASGTGELF
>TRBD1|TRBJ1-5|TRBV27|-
ASSSQTGSTYQPQH
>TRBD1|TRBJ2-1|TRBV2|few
ASSTGEGSYNEQF
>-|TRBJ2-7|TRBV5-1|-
ASSLDPVSSYEQY
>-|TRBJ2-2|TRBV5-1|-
ASSGGLQNTGELF
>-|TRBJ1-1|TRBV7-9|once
ASSLNQGNTEAF
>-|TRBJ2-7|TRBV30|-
AWSVTLGRGEQY
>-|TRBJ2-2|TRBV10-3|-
AISGQANTGELF
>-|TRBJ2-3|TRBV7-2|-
ASSPLGLNTDTQY
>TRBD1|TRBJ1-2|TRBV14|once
ASSQDGRGPNYGYT
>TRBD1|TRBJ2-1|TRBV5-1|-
ASSLGTGGNEQF
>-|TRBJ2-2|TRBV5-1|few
ASSLGGGVGTGELF